What follows are 2 T cell receptor beta chains derived from one specimen sequenced in a study of cytomegalovirus exposure and HLA in healthy donors. Primers for the PCR totalled 60 Vbeta and 13 Jbeta. Measured with immunoSEQ multiplex PCR; TCRdb has only the in-frame clones, and not every one. This sample has around 110,000 clones; 60% to 70% occur once, and the top ten carry just under 9.5%. Source material: PBMCs. These receptors were taken from a woman between 40 and 50 years old in good health and CMV-seropositive.

This clone has more than one count but fewer than ten. The rearrangement uses TRBV4-3 and TRBJ2-5; 7 nucleotides match TRBD1. TRBJ2-7 explains the end of the DNA better; the J call may be wrong. This CDR3 has 15 residues. CDR1 and CDR2 from the germline V gene are LGHNA and YSLEER. The CDR3 sequence is CASSQDPGGNYEQYF. Written as DNA, the CDR3 is TGCGCCAGCAGCCAAGATCCAGGGGGAAACTACGAGCAGTACTTC.

This clone appeared once. The chain joins TRBV7-2 to TRBJ2-5, with 12 bases that match TRBD1. This CDR3 contains 16 residues. From germline, CDR1 is SGHTA and CDR2 FQGNSA. Trimming took 5 bases from V and 9 from J; bases not matched to a gene: 13. The CDR3 sequence: CASSGPGQGALGPQYF. CDR3 DNA sequence: TGTGCCAGCAGCGGACCGGGACAGGGGGCCCTAGGTCCCCAGTACTTC.